What follows describes a single T cell receptor (beta chain). This clonotype was detected many times. Its target antigen remains unknown. The input lacks base qualities; no much larger clone sits a single base away. V has 5 bases trimmed and J has 1 base trimmed; junction bases matching no gene number 11. The CDR3 spans 18 residues, from the cysteine through the phenylalanine. Only CDR3 DNA is held: 54 bases, read in frame from base 1. CDR1 and CDR2 (SGHTA, FQGNSA) derive from the germline V gene. This record belongs to a study of regulatory T cells in long-lasting Graves disease (dated by TCRdb to the early 2020s). Study-wide context: Patients with newly diagnosed Graves' disease had been on antithyroid drugs for under 3 months. Persistent Graves' disease patients were compared with newly diagnosed Graves' disease patients by peripheral blood TCR sequencing and RNA sequencing. The study was conducted in China and was registered as a clinical trial. TCR sequencing covered some 13 persistent and 20 or so newly diagnosed Graves' disease patients, 33 samples in total. Paper-wide results and their limitations: Preferential use of TRBV28, TRBJ1-2 and TRBJ2-5 was observed in persistent disease, whereas TRBV20-1 and TRBJ2-1 were favored in newly diagnosed disease. Sequencing and analysis were restricted to the TCR beta chain. Peripheral blood alone was examined, since thyroid tissue, which constituted the primary lesion, could not be accessed. More public clonotypes were shared among persistent patients (fewer than 3,000) than among newly diagnosed patients (roughly 1,000). As a limitation, the authors acknowledged that the small sample size may reduce accuracy. Compared with newly diagnosed patients, patients with persistent Graves' disease had lower TCR Shannon entropy and fewer highly expanded clones, which suggests clonal expansion.

The library was produced with multiplex PCR. Sequencing was carried out with an Illumina HiSeq 4000. CDR3 regions were amplified by Arm-PCR with iRepertoire HTBI primers to construct TCR beta libraries. Gel purification was performed on PCR products prior to sequencing. The study's own analysis went as follows. A total of fewer than 70 TRBV and some 15 TRBJ segments were identified across samples and were used for gene usage analysis of CDR3 amino acid clonotypes. COPE and FqMerger were used to merge the filtered high-quality paired reads into contigs. BLAST was used to align contigs to the IMGT TRBV, TRBD and TRBJ reference genes, and CDR3 was defined following IMGT. Any clonotype with a frequency above 0.1% was classified as a highly expanded clone. Shannon entropy was used to measure repertoire diversity, and the Gini coefficient was used to measure V-J evenness. Public clonotypes were defined as clonotypes shared by more than one individual. Clones were called with MiXCR by TCRdb after fastp trimmed the public reads at Q25, and only in-frame beta chains were retained. One record per CDR3 amino acid sequence lists the most common genes and DNA. None of the V and J calls come from the authors' own analysis; TCRdb made them. The sample includes roughly 500,000 distinct CDR3 sequences, with 13% observed a single time. The ten most abundant clones make up about 9.1% of the sample.

The meaning of the sample's time point label: newly diagnosed GD, antithyroid drugs for less than 3 months. For both TCR sequencing and RNA sequencing, RNA was extracted from PBMCs using TRIzol. The diagnosis of Graves' disease followed American Thyroid Association guidelines. Patients for the study were recruited at an endocrinology department in Xi'an, China. Each patient gave approximately 9 milliliters of peripheral blood, collected in an EDTA anticoagulant tube. PBMCs were isolated by Ficoll Paque Plus density gradient separation without further T cell sorting. RNA quality was checked with an Agilent 2100 Bioanalyzer and agarose gel, and concentration with a NanoDrop 2000. The sample was also reused in another study, on T cells in Graves' hyperthyroidism and ophthalmopathy. The second source states: Stable Graves' hyperthyroidism was defined as no progression to ophthalmopathy during 18 months of follow-up. Hyperthyroidism patients were newly diagnosed, with disease duration under 2 months, and aged 18 to 65 years. The study excluded patients with uncontrolled infections, other autoimmune diseases, pregnancy or lactation. Clinical symptoms, serum thyroxine and TRAb, thyroid ultrasound, and orbital computed tomography formed the basis for the diagnoses. The TCR CDR3 was subjected to a first round of RT-PCR using the HTBI primer set and the Qiagen OneStep RT-PCR kit. Most expanded thyroid clonotypes (frequency above 0.001) were also detected in blood, a finding suggesting that blood repertoires may reflect thyroid immune responses. In cross-validation, a model built on a 13 V-J signature told ophthalmopathy apart from stable hyperthyroidism with less than 90% sensitivity and about 81% specificity, and in testing the same model reached 80%/75%. In validation, the model predicted progression to ophthalmopathy with approximately 69% sensitivity and approximately 78% specificity, a median of 6.5 months before onset. A discovery cohort of roughly 100 patients, 43 with Graves' ophthalmopathy and approximately 55 with stable Graves' hyperthyroidism, was used to find distinguishing TCR V-J signatures. An independent validation cohort of around 20 hyperthyroidism patients and approximately 16 patients who later progressed to ophthalmopathy tested prospective prediction of ophthalmopathy. The 100 or so discovery patients were divided at random into training and test sets in a 7:3 ratio. In several Graves' hyperthyroidism patients, the study also compared T-cell repertoires from thyroid tissue with T-cell repertoires from blood. After sampling, hyperthyroidism patients received methimazole starting at 30 mg daily, and ophthalmopathy patients received high-dose intravenous methylprednisolone. A second multiplex PCR round built the libraries, followed by size selection and purification. Libraries were sequenced paired-end with 100 bp reads on an Illumina HiSeq2000. Raw data were processed with SOAPnuke, discarding reads with adapters, uncalled bases, mean Phred below 15, or no exact constant-primer or identifier match. High-quality paired reads were merged using COPE v1.2.5, and each unique nucleotide sequence was defined as a clonotype. MiTCR v1.1 was used to align clonotypes to the IMGT TRBV, TRBD and TRBJ reference segments. Analysis was restricted to V-J combinations with a frequency above 0.0001, which covered 99.2% of repertoires. The TCS score was defined as the ratio of F50 (clonal expansion) to E x V (chaos), calculated using BLOSUM62-based TCRdist between CDR3 peptides within each V-J. Welch's t-statistics and random forest reduced roughly 530 V-J features to 13, which were used in a naive Bayes classifier (R e1071). Sample size was not statistically predetermined, and investigators were not blinded to group allocation. The paper reports TCR Vbeta CDR3 sequencing of some 140 peripheral blood samples: some 44 ophthalmopathy, under 80 hyperthyroidism and approximately 17 progressor patients.

Sequences were derived from peripheral blood mononuclear cells (PBMCs), sampled at new diagnosis, from a patient treated with antithyroid drugs. The clonotype originates from a man between 25 and 39 years old with Graves disease. Donor details come from another sample of the same person, matched by shared clones. The sequence links TRBV7-2 to TRBJ2-7, with 13 middle bases fitting TRBD2. DNA sequence: TGTGCCAGCAGCCGTGGGACTAGCGGGACTCTCAGTTCCTACGAGCAGTACTTC. It encodes CASSRGTSGTLSSYEQYF.